This TCR beta chain was recovered during a study of follicular helper T cells after annual influenza vaccination. Whole-study context: Sampling occurred days 0, 7 and 28 after each influenza vaccination.

Study conclusions and caveats: ICOS-CD38- cTfh most often held earlier Day 7 ICOS+CD38+ clones.

As to time point: 2014-2015 season, pre-vaccination. Per time point, about 35-110 mL of blood was sampled. Profiling relied on immunoSEQ multiplex PCR, and the TCRdb table lists in-frame clones only, not all of them. The sample carries about 470 clones, around 80% recorded once. As regards this clone: Its antigen is unidentified.

The germline gives CDR1 LGHNA, CDR2 YSLEER. Trimming took off 0 bases at V and 4 bases at J, with 12 bases between the two ends. The CDR3 loop spans 15 amino acids. This rearrangement joins TRBV4-3 to TRBJ2-5, with D uncertain. Sample: CXCR5+ CD38+ circulating T follicular helper cells from blood, taken on the day of influenza vaccination. The subset was: circulating Tfh, non-naive CD4+CXCR5+PD-1+ (ICOS+CD38+ or ICOS-CD38-). This TCR came from an adult who received the influenza vaccine. Here the CDR3 DNA reads TGCGCCAGCAGCCAAGATATCTCCCCGGGAGAGACCCAGTACTTC. The encoded protein is CASSQDISPGETQYF.